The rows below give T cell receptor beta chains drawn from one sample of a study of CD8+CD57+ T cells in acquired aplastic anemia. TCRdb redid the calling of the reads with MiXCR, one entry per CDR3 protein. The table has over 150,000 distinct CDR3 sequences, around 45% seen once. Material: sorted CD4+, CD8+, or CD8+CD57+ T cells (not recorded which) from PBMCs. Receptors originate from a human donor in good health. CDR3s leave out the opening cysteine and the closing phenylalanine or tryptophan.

ASSESAAAEAF	TRBV2	TRBJ1-1
ASSIRQLNQPQH	TRBV5-6	TRBJ1-5
ASSSSDRAWSQH	TRBV28	TRBJ1-5
ASSPTGWEQY	TRBV5-1	TRBJ2-7
ASSYSYSGRYEQY	TRBV6-6	TRBJ2-7
SARGGLSNTEAF	TRBV20-1	TRBJ1-1
ASSFRDWGSYEQY	TRBV7-9	TRBJ2-7
ASTGDRVGYT	TRBV6-1	TRBJ1-2
ASSSGGAFNEQF	TRBV5-1	TRBJ2-1
ASSPGGVNSPLH	TRBV9	TRBJ1-6
ASGGAGGYT	TRBV6-1	TRBJ1-2
ASSVAPGQGAEKLF	TRBV9	TRBJ1-4
ASRGVAEKLF	TRBV10-3	TRBJ1-4
ASSTVPGSIGYGYT	TRBV19	TRBJ1-2
ASSTSTYEQY	TRBV6-1	TRBJ2-7
SAPQNTEAF	TRBV20-1	TRBJ1-1
ASSKQGWGEPQH	TRBV19	TRBJ1-5
ASSPGTENTEAF	TRBV7-9	TRBJ1-1
AWSRNLNTEAF	TRBV30	TRBJ1-1
ASSQDKGTYGYT	TRBV3-1	TRBJ1-2
ASSGTGSFNQPQH	TRBV2	TRBJ1-5
ASSPGLAGEQF	TRBV18	TRBJ2-1
ASSQDITANYGYT	TRBV4-1	TRBJ1-2
AWEPWGPNSPLH	TRBV30	TRBJ1-6
ATSRDDSPPYEQY	TRBV15	TRBJ2-7
ASSQGGLQETQY	TRBV14	TRBJ2-5
AISDGLAGGLEQF	TRBV10-3	TRBJ2-1
ASSHTLSNQPQH	TRBV6-5	TRBJ1-5
SASAGTGGQETQY	TRBV20-1	.
ASSLLDSQETQY	TRBV7-7	TRBJ2-5
SANYGYT	TRBV20-1	TRBJ1-2
ASRPSGGGTDTQY	TRBV7-2	TRBJ2-3
ASSLGSGEETQY	TRBV7-3	TRBJ2-5